A selection of T cell receptor beta chains follows, all from one sample in a study of blood T cell repertoires in COVID-19. Assay used: immunoSEQ multiplex PCR; TCRdb lists only in-frame clones, some missing. The sample carries over 55,000 clones, under 95% recorded once. The sample consisted of peripheral blood. Receptors originate from a human donor in a cohort sampled during active COVID-19. The conserved cysteine and the conserved F or W are not part of the CDR3 here.

len	j_gene	v_gene	CDR3aa
9	TRBJ1-2	TRBV2	ASGASYGYT
15	TRBJ1-3	TRBV5-1	ASSLAGPGEPGNTIY
13	TRBJ2-1	TRBV4-2	ASSQGTSGGNEQF
10	TRBJ2-7	TRBV30	AWRTGAYEQY
15	TRBJ2-3	TRBV7-3	ASSLDPLRGGRDTQY
11	TRBJ2-7	TRBV12-3/TRBV12-4	ASSLDYPGEQY
14	TRBJ2-7	TRBV7-9	ASSLWTGLGPSEQY
10	TRBJ1-1	TRBV3-1/TRBV3-2	ASSQAFFEAF
10	TRBJ2-7	TRBV28	ASSLYFIEQY
11	TRBJ1-1	TRBV27	ASSLNLFTEAF
14	TRBJ1-3	TRBV5-1	ASSLVPVYSGNTIY
12	TRBJ1-2	TRBV18	ASSPRTANYGYT
12	TRBJ1-4	TRBV18	ASSQRTGNEKLF
14	TRBJ1-4	TRBV7-9	ASSLGRGPTNEKLF
13	TRBJ2-1	TRBV30	AWRERRGGHNEQF
11	TRBJ1-2	TRBV11-2	ASSFGTGNGYT
13	TRBJ1-1	TRBV11-2	ASSLVFFEGSEAF
10	TRBJ1-1	TRBV30	AWGPTTTEAF
17	TRBJ2-7	TRBV19	ASSIRRSGVELSSYEQY